The clone carrying this T cell receptor beta chain has ten or more counts. This CDR3 comprises 16 residues. The V gene's germline CDR1 is KGHSH and CDR2 LQKENI. V was clipped by 0 bases and J by 4 bases, with 13 bases between them. Recruitment covered 20 to 25 US areas and drew participants whose ages spanned roughly 18 to 95 years. This entry comes from a study of blood T cell repertoires in COVID-19. Measured with immunoSEQ multiplex PCR; TCRdb has only the in-frame clones, and not every one. The sample carries roughly 250,000 clones, 70% to 90% recorded once. The specimen sequenced was PBMCs or T cells enriched from blood (not recorded which). The TCR sequence derives from a woman under 40 who had recovered from COVID-19. The genes are TRBV18 and TRBJ1-3; no firm D call. The CDR3 nucleotides are TGTGCCAGCTCACCACCGGGGAGAATTGGAGGAAACACCATATATTTT. This translates into CASSPPGRIGGNTIYF.